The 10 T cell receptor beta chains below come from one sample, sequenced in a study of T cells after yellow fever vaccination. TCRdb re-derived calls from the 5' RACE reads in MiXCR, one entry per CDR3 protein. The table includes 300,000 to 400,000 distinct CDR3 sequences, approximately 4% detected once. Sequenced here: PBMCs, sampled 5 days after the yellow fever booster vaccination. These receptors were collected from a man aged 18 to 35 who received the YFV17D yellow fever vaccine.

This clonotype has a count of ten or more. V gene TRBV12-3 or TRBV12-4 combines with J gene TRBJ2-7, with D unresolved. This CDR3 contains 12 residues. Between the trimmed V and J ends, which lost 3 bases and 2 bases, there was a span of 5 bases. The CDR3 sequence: CASSFNTYEQYV. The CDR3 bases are TGTGCCAGCAGTTTTAACACCTACGAGCAGTACGTC.

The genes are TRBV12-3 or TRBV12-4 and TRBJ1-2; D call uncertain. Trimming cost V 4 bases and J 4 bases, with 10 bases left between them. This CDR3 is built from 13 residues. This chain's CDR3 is CASSSRSPYGYTF. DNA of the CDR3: TGTGCCAGCAGTTCCAGGAGCCCCTATGGCTACACCTTC.

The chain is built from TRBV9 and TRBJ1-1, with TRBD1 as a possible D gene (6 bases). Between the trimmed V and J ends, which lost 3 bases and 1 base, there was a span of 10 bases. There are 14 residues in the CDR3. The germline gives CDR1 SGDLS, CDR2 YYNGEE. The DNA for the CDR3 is TGTGCCAGCAGCGCTGGACAGAGGAACACTGAAGCTTTCTTT. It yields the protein CASSAGQRNTEAFF.

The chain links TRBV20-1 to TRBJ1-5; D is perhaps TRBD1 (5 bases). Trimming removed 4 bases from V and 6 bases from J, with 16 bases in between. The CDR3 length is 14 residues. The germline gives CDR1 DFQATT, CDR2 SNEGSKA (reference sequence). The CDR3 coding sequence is TGCAGTGCTAACCCATTGAGGGGAGGTCAGCCCCAGCATTTT. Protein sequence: CSANPLRGGQPQHF.

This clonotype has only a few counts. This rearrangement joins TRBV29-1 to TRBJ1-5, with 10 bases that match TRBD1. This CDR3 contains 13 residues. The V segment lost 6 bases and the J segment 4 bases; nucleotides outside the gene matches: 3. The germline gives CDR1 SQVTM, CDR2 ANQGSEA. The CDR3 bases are TGCAGCGTCCAGGGACAGGGGAATCAGCCCCAGCATTTT. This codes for CSVQGQGNQPQHF.

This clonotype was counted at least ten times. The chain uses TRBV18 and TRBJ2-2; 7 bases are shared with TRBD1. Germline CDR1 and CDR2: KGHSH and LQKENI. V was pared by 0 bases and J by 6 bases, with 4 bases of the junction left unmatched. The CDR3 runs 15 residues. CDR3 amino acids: CASSPPSTGSGELFF. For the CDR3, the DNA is TGTGCCAGCTCACCACCCTCGACAGGGTCCGGGGAGCTGTTTTTT.

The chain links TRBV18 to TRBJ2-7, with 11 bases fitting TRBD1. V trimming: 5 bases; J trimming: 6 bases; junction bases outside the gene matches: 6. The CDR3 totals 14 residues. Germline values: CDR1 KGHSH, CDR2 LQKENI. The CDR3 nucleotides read TGTGCCAGCTCAACAGGACAGGGGGCGTTCGAGCAGTACGTC. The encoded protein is CASSTGQGAFEQYV.

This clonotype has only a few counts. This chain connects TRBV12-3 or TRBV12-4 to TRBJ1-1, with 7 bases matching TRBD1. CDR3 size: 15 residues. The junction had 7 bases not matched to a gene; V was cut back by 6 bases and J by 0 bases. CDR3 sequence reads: CASSGTDSLNTEAFF. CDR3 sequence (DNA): TGTGCCAGCAGCGGGACAGACTCTCTGAACACTGAAGCTTTCTTT.

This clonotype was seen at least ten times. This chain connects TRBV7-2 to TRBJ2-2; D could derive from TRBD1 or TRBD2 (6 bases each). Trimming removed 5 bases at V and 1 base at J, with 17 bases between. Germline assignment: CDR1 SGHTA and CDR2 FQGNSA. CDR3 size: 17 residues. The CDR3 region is CASSPRSGARNTGELFF. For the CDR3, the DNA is TGTGCCAGCAGCCCAAGGTCGGGGGCCCGGAACACCGGGGAGCTGTTTTTT.

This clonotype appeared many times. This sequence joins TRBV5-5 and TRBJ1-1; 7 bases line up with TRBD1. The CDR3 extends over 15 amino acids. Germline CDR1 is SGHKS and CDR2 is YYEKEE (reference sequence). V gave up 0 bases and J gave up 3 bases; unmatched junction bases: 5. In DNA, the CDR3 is TGTGCCAGCAGCTTGGCCGGGACAGCCTACACTGAAGCTTTCTTT. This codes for CASSLAGTAYTEAFF.